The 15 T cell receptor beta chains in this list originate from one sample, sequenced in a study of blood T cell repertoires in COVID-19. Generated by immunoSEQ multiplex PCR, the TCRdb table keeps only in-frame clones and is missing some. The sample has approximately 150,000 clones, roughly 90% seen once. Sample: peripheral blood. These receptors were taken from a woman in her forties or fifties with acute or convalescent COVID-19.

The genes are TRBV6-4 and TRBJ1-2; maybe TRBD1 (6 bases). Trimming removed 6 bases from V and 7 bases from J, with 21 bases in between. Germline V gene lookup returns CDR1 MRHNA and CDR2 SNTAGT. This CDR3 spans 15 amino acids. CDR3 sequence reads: CASRESGAAYGGYTF. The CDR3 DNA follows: TGTGCCAGCAGAGAATCAGGGGCTGCGTATGGTGGCTACACCTTC.

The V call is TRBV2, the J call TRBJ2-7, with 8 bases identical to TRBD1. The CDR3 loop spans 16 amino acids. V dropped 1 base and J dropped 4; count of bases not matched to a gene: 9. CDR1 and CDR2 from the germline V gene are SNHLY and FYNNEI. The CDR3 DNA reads TGTGCCAGCAGTGAAGGCAGGGGGCCCCTGAGGTACGAGCAGTACTTC. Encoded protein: CASSEGRGPLRYEQYF.

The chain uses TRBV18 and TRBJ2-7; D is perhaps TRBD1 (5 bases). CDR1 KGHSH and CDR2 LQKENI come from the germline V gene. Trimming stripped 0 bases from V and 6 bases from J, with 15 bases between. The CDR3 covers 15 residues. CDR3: CASSPPRQGPVEQYF. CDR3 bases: TGTGCCAGCTCACCACCCCGGCAGGGCCCGGTCGAGCAGTACTTC.

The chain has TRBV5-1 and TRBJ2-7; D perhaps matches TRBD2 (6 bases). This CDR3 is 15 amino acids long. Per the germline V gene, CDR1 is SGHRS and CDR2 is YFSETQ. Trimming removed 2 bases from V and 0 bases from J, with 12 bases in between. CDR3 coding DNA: TGCGCCAGCAGCTTTGGGCACGGGAGCTCCTACGAGCAGTACTTC. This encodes CASSFGHGSSYEQYF.

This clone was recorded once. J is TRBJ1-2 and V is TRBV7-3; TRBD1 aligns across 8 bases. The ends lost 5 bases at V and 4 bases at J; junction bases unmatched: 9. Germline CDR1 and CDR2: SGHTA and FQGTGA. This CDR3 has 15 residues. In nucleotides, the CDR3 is TGTGCCAGCAGCCCCGGGACAGGTGGGAGCTATGGCTACACCTTC. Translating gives CASSPGTGGSYGYTF.

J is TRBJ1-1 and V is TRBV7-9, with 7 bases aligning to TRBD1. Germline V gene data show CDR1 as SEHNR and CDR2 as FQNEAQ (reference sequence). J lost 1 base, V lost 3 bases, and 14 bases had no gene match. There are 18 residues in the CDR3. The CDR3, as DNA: TGTGCCAGCAGCTTGAAGAACACAGGGGCGGGAAGGAACACTGAAGCTTTCTTT. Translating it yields CASSLKNTGAGRNTEAFF.

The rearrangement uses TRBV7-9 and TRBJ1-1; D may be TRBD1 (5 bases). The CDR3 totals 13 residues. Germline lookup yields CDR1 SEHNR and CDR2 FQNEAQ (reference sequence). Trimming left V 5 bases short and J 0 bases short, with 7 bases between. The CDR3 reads CASSRQMNTEAFF. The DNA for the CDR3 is TGTGCCAGCAGCCGACAGATGAACACTGAAGCTTTCTTT.

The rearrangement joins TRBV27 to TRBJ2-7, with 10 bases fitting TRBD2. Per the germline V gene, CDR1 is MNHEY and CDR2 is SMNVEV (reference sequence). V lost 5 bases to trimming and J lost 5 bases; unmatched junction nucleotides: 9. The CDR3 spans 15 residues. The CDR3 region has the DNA TGTGCCAGCAGTAAACAAGCGGGAGGGCTTAACGAGCAGTACTTC. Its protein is CASSKQAGGLNEQYF.

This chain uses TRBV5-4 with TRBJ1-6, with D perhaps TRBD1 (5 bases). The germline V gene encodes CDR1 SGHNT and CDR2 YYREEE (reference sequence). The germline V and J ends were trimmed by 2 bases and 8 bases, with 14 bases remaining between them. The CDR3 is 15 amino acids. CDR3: CASSFPSSGDSPLHF. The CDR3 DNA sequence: TGTGCCAGCAGCTTTCCATCATCGGGGGATTCACCCCTCCACTTT.

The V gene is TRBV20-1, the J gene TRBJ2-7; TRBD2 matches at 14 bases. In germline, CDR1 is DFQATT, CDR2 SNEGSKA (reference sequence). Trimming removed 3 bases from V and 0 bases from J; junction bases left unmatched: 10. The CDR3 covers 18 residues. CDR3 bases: TGCAGTGCTAGTCCGGGACTAGCGGGAGTTTTGGGCTCCTACGAGCAGTACTTC. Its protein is CSASPGLAGVLGSYEQYF.

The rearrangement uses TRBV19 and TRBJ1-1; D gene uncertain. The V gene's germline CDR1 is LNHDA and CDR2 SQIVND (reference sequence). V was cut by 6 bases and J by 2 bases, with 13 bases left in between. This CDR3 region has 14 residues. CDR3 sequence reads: CASRQSTANTEAFF. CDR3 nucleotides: TGTGCCAGTAGGCAGTCGACTGCAAACACTGAAGCTTTCTTT.

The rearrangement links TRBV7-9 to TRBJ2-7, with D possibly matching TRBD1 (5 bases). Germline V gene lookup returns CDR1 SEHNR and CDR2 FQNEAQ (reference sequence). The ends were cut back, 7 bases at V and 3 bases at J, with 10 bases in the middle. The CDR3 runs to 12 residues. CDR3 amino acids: CASTLDSYEQYF. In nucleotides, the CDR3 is TGTGCCAGCACCCTAGACAGCTACGAGCAGTACTTC.

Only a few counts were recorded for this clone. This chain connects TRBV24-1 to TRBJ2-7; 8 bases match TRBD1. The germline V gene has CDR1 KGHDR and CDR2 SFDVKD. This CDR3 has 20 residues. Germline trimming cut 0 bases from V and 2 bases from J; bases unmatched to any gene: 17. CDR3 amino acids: CATSDLDPLRNRDRTYEQYF. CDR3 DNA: TGTGCCACCAGTGATTTGGATCCTCTCCGAAACCGGGACAGGACCTACGAGCAGTACTTC.

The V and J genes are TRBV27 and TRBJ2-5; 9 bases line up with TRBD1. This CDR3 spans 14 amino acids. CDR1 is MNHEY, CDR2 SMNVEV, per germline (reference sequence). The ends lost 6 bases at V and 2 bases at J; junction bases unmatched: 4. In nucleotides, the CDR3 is TGTGCCAGCAGACGACAGGGGGTTCAAGAGACCCAGTACTTC. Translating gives CASRRQGVQETQYF.

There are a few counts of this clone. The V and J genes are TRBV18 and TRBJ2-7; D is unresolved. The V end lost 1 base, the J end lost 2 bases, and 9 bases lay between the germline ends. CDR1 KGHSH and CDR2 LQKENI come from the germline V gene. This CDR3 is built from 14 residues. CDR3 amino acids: CASSPQAETYEQYF. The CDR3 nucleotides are TGTGCCAGCTCACCACAGGCGGAGACCTACGAGCAGTACTTC.